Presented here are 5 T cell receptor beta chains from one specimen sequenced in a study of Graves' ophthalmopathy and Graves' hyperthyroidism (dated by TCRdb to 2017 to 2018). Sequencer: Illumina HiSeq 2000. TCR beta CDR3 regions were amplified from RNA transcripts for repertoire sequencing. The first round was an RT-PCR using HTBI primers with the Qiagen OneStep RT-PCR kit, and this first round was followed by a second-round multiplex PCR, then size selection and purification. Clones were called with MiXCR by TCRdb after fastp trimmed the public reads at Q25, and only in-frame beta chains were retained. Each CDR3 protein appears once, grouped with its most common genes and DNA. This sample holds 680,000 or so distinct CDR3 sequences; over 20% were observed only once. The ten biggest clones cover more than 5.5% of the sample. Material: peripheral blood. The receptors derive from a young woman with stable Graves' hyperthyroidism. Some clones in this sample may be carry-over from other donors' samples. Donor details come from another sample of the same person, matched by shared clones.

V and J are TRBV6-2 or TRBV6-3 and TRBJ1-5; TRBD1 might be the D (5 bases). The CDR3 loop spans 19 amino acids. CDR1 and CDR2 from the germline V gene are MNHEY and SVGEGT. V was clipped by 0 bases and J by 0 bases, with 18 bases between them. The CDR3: CASSYSYERGSYSNQPQHF. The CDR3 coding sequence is TGTGCCAGCAGTTACTCTTACGAGCGGGGGTCTTATAGCAATCAGCCCCAGCATTTT.

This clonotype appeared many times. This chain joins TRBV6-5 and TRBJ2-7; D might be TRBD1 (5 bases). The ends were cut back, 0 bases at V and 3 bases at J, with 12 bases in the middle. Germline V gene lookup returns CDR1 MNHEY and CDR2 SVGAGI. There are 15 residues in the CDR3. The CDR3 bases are TGTGCCAGCAGTTACTCGATGACAGAAATCTACGAGCAGTACTTC. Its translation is CASSYSMTEIYEQYF.

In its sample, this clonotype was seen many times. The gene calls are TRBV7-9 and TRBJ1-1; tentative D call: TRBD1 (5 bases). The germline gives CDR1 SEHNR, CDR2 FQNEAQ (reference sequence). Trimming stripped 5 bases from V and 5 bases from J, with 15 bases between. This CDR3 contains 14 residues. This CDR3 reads CASSPSGLGTEAFF. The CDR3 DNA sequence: TGTGCCAGCAGCCCATCAGGGCTTGGGACTGAAGCTTTCTTT.

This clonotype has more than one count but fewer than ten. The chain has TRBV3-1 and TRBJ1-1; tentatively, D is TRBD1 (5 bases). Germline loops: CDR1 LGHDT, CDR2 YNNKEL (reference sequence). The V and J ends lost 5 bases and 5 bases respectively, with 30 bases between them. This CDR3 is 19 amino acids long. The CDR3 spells CASSKMSGRRGKIDTEAFF. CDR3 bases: TGTGCCAGCAGCAAGATGTCGGGGAGGCGGGGGAAAATTGATACTGAAGCTTTCTTT.

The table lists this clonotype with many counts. The CDR3 loop is CAWSAPPGFNQPQHF. CDR3 nucleotide sequence: TGTGCCTGGAGTGCTCCGCCGGGGTTCAATCAGCCCCAGCATTTT. This chain connects TRBV30 to TRBJ1-5; D is ambiguous. CDR1 is GTSNPN, CDR2 SVGIG, per germline (reference sequence). The CDR3 length is 15 residues. The V end was cut by 1 base, the J end by 3 bases, with 13 bases between.